The clone carrying this T cell receptor beta chain was seen once. Using immunoSEQ multiplex PCR, the repertoire was profiled, and TCRdb retains in-frame clones only, with some absent. Of around 110,000 clones listed, 60% to 85% are singletons. The sample comes from a study of PD-1 blockade in mismatch repair-deficient tumors. Study-wide background: Patients had about a dozen mismatch repair-deficient cancer types, all previously treated and progressing.

Germline V gives CDR1 LNHDA, CDR2 SQIVND (reference sequence). Trimming cost V 5 bases and J 4 bases, with 6 bases left between them. The CDR3 totals 12 residues. This receptor was obtained from an adult with mismatch repair-deficient cancer. The chain combines TRBV19 with TRBJ2-1; D ambiguous. The sample here was peripheral blood, taken approximately 60 weeks after starting pembrolizumab. The CDR3 nucleotides read TGTGCCAGTAGTGACAATTACAATGAGCAGTTCTTC. Its translation is CASSDNYNEQFF.